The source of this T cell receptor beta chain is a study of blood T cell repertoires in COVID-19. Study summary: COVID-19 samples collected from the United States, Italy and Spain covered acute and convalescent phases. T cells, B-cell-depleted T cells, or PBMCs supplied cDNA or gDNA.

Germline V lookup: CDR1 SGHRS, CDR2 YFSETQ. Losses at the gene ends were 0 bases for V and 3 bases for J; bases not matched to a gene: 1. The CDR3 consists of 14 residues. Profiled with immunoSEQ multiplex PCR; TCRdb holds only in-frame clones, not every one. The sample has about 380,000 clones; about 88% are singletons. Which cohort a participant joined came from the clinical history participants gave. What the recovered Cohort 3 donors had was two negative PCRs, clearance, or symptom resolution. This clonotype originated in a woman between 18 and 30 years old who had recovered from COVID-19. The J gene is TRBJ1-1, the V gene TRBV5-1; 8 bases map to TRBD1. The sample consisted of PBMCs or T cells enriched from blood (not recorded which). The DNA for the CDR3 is TGCGCCAGCAGCTTGGACAGGGGGGACACTGAAGCTTTCTTT. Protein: CASSLDRGDTEAFF.